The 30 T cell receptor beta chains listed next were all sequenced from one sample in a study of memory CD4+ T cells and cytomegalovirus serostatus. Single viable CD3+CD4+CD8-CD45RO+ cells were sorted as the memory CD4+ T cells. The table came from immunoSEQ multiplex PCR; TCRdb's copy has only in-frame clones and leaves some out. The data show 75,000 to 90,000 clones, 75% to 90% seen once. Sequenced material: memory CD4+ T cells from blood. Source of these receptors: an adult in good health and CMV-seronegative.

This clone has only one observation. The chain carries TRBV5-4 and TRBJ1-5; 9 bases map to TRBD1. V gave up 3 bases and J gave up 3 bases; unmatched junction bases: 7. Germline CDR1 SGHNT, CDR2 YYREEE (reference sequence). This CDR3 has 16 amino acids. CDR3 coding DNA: TGTGCCAGCAGCTCTACAGGGGGCACCCTCAATCAGCCCCAGCATTTT. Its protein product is CASSSTGGTLNQPQHF.

The CDR3 spells CAIKGTDNQPQHF. DNA of the CDR3: TGTGCCATCAAGGGGACAGATAATCAGCCCCAGCATTTT. The chain is built from TRBV10-3 and TRBJ1-5; 7 nucleotides line up with TRBD1. V was clipped by 7 bases and J by 4 bases; unmatched bases: 4. CDR1 is ENHRY, CDR2 SYGVKD, per germline. The CDR3 spans 13 residues.

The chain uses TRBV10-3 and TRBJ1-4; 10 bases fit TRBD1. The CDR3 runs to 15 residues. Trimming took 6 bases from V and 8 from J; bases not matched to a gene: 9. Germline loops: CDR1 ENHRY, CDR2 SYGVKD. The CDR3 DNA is TGTGCCATCAGCCCCGGGACAGGGGCTGGGGAAAAACTGTTTTTT. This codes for CAISPGTGAGEKLFF.

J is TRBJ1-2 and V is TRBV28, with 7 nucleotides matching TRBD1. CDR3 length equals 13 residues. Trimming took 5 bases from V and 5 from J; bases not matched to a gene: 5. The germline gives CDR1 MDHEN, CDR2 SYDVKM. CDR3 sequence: CASSTTRGYGYTF. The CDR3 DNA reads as TGTGCCAGCAGTACGACCAGGGGGTATGGCTACACCTTC.

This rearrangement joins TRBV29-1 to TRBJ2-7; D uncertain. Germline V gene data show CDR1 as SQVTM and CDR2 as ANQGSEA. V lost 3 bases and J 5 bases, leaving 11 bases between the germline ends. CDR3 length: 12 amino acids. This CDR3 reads CSVDFGRNEQYF. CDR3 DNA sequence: TGCAGCGTTGACTTTGGTAGGAACGAGCAGTACTTC.

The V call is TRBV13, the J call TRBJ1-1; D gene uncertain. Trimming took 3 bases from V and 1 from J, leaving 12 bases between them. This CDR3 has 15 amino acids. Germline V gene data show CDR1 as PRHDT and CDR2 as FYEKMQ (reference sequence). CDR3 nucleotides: TGTGCCAGCAGCTTTCTAGGATCCTGGAACACTGAAGCTTTCTTT. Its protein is CASSFLGSWNTEAFF.

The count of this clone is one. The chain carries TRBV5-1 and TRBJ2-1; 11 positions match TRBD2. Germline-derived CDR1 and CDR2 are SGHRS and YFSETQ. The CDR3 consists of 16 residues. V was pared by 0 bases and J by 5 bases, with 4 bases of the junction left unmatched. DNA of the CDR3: TGCGCCAGCAGCTTGGGACTACTAGCGGGGGACAATGAGCAGTTCTTC. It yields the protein CASSLGLLAGDNEQFF. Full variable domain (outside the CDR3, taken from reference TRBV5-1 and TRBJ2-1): KAGVTQTPRYLIKTRGQQVTLSCSPISGHRSVSWYQQTPGQGLQFLFEYFSETQRNKGNFPGRFSGRQFSNSRSEMNVSTLELGDSALYLCASSLGLLAGDNEQFFGPGTRLTVL.

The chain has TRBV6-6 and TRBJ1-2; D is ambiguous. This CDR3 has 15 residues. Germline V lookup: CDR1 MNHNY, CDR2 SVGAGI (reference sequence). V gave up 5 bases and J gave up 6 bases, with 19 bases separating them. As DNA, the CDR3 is TGTGCCAGCAGTAAGGAGGGAAGAGAGTATGATGGCTACACCTTC. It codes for CASSKEGREYDGYTF.

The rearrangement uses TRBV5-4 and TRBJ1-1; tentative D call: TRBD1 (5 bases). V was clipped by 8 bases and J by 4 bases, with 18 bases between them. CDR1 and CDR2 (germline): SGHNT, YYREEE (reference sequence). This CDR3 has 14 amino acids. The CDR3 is CASGRGREGTEAFF. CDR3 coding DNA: TGTGCCAGTGGAAGGGGTCGGGAAGGCACTGAAGCTTTCTTT.

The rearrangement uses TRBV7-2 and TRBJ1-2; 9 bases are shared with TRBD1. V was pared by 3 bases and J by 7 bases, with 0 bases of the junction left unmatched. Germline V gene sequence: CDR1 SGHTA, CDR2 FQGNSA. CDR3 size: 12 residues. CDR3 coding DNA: TGTGCCAGCAGCTTGGACAGGGGTGGCTACACCTTC. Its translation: CASSLDRGGYTF.

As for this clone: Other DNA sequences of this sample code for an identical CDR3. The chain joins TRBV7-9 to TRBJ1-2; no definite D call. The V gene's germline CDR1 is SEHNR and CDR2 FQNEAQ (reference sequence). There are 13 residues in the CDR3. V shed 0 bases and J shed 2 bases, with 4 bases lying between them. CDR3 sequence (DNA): TGTGCCAGCAGCTTAGCCGGGAACTATGGCTACACCTTC. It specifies CASSLAGNYGYTF.

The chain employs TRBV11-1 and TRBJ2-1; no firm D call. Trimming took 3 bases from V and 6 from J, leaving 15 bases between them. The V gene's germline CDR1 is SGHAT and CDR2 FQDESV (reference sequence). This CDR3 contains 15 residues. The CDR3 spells CASSFQDSPRNEQFF. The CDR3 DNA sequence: TGTGCCAGCAGCTTCCAGGATTCCCCCCGCAATGAGCAGTTCTTC. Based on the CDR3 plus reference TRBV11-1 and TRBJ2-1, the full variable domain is EAEVAQSPRYKITEKSQAVAFWCDPISGHATLYWYRQILGQGPELLVQFQDESVVDDSQLPKDRFSAERLKGVDSTLKIQPAELGDSAMYLCASSFQDSPRNEQFFGPGTRLTVL.

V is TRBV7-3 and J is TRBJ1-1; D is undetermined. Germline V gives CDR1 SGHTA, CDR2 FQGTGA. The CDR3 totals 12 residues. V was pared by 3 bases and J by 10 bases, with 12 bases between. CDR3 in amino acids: CASSFSPGVAFF. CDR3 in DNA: TGTGCCAGCAGCTTTAGCCCCGGGGTAGCTTTCTTT.

CDR3 region: CASEQEGTLEQFF. Here the CDR3 DNA reads TGTGCCAGCGAGCAGGAGGGAACTCTTGAGCAGTTCTTC. The chain links TRBV5-4 to TRBJ2-1; D is perhaps TRBD2 (6 bases). CDR1 is SGHNT, CDR2 YYREEE, per germline (reference sequence). CDR3 size: 13 residues. V was shortened by 7 bases and J by 9 bases, with 17 bases between the two germline ends.

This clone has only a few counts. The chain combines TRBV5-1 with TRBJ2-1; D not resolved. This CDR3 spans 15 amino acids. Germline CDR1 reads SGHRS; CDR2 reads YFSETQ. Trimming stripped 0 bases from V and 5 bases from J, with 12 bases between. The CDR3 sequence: CASSLEGSIHNEQFF. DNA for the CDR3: TGCGCCAGCAGCTTGGAAGGGTCTATCCACAATGAGCAGTTCTTC.

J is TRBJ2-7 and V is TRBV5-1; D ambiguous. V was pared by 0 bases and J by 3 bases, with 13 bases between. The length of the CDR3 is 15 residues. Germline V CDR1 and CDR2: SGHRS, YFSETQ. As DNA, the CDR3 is TGCGCCAGCAGCTTGGACAGACGGATGGGCTACGAGCAGTACTTC. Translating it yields CASSLDRRMGYEQYF.

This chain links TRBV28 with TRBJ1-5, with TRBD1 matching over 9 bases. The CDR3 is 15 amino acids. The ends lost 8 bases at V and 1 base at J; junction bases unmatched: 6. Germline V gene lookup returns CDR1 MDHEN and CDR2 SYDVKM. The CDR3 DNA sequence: TGTGCCAGCCTGAGGGGACAGGGCAGCAATCAGCCCCAGCATTTT. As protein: CASLRGQGSNQPQHF.

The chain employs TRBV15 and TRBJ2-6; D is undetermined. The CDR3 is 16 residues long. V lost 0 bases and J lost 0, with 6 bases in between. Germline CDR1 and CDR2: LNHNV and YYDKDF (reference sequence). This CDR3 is CATSRDTNSGANVLTF. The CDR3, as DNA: TGTGCCACCAGCAGAGATACAAACTCTGGGGCCAACGTCCTGACTTTC. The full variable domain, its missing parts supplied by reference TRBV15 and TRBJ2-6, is DAMVIQNPRYQVTQFGKPVTLSCSQTLNHNVMYWYQQKSSQAPKLLFHYYDKDFNNEADTPDNFQSRRPNTSFCFLDIRSPGLGDTAMYLCATSRDTNSGANVLTFGAGSRLTVL.

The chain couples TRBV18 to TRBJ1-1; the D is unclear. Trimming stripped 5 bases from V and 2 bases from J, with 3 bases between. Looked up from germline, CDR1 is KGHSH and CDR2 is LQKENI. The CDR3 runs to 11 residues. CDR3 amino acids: CASSRNTEAFF. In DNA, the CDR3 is TGTGCCAGCTCAAGAAACACTGAAGCTTTCTTT.

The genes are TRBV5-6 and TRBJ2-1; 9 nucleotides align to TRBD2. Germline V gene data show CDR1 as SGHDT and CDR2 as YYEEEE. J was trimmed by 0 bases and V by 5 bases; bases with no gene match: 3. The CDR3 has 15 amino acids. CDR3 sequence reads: CASRLRGGSYNEQFF. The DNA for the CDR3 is TGTGCCAGCAGGCTGCGGGGGGGCTCCTACAATGAGCAGTTCTTC.

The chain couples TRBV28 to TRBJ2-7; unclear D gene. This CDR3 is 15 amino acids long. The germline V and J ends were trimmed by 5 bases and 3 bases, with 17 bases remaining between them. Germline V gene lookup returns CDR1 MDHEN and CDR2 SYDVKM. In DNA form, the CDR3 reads TGTGCCAGCAGTATTTATCCCGGCAGGAACTACGAGCAGTACTTC. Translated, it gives CASSIYPGRNYEQYF.

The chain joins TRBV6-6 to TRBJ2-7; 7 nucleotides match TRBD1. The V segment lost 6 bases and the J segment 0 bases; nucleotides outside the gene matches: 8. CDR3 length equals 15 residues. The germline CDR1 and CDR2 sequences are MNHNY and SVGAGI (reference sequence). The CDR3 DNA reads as TGTGCCAGCAGCTCCGGACAGGTCATCTCCTACGAGCAGTACTTC. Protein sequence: CASSSGQVISYEQYF.

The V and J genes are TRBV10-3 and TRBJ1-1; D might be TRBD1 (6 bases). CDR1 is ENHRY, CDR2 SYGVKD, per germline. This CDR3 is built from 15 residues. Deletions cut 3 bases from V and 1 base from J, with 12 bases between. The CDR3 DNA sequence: TGTGCCATCAGTGAACTGGGGGGCGGGAACACTGAAGCTTTCTTT. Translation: CAISELGGGNTEAFF.

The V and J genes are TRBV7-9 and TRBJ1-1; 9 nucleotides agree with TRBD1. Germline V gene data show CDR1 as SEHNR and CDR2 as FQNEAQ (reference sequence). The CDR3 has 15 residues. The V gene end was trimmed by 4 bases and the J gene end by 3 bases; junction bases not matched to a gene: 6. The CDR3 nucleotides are TGTGCCAGCAGCTCCACCACAGGGGGCTACACTGAAGCTTTCTTT. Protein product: CASSSTTGGYTEAFF.

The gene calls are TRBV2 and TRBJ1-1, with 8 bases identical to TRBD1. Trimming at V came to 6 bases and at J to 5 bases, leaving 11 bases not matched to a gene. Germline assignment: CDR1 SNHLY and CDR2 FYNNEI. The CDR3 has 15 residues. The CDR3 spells CASRYSGQGGTEAFF. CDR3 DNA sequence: TGTGCCAGCAGATATAGCGGACAGGGCGGGACTGAAGCTTTCTTT.

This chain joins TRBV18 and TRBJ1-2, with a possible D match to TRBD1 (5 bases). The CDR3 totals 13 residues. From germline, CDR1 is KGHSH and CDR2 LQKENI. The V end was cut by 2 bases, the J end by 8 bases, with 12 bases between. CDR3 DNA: TGTGCCAGCTCACCAGGCAGGGAGAGCGGCTACACCTTC. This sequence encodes CASSPGRESGYTF.

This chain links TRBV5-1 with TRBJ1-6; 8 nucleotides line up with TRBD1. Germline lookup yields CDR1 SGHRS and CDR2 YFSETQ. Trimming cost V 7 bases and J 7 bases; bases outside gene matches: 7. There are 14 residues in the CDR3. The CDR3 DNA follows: TGCGCCAGCGGCGTCGGGGACAGGAATTCACCCCTCCACTTT. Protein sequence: CASGVGDRNSPLHF.

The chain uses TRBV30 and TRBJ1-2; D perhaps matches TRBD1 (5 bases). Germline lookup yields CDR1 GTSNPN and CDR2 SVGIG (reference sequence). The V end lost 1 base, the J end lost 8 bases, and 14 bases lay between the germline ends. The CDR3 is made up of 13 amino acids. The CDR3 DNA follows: TGTGCCTGGAGTGGGGAAGGGGTGAGAGGCTACACCTTC. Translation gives CAWSGEGVRGYTF.

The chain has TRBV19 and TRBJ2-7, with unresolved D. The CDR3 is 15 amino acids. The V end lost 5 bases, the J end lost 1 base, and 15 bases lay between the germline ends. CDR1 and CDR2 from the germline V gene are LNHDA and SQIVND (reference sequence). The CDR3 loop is CASSSNSAESYEQYF. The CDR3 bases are TGTGCCAGTAGTTCCAACTCCGCTGAGTCCTACGAGCAGTACTTC.

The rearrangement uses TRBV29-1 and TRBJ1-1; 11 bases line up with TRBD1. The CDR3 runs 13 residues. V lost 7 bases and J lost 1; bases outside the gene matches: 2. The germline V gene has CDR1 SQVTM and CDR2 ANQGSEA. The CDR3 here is CSAGTGGNTEAFF. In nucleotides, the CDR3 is TGCAGCGCCGGGACAGGGGGGAACACTGAAGCTTTCTTT.